The clone carrying this T cell receptor (beta chain) was recorded only once. Its antigen is still unknown. The sample is drawn from a study of OX40 agonist ivuxolimab in advanced cancers. Study-wide background: Patients were treated with ivuxolimab, an agonistic anti-OX40 (CD134) antibody. Dose-escalation patients' cancers were hepatocellular carcinoma, melanoma, renal cell or head and neck cancer. Study findings and constraints: Relative to CD4+, CD8+ T cells held more expanded clones on average.

Produced via immunoSEQ multiplex PCR; TCRdb's table is partial and in-frame only. In the table there are about 78,000 clones, about nine tenths of which are singletons. Cycle 7 day 1, cycle 4 day 1, and baseline were the timepoints at which blood was sampled. The sample consisted of CD4+ or CD8+ T cells sorted from blood, taken in a trial of the OX40 agonist ivuxolimab. This clonotype was obtained from an adult with an advanced solid tumor such as melanoma, head and neck, liver or kidney cancer.

CDR3 nucleotide sequence: TGTGCCAGCAGCCTAACACCGGAATACTATGGCTACACCTTC. It encodes CASSLTPEYYGYTF. This chain links TRBV27 with TRBJ1-2, with D unclear. Germline V gene lookup returns CDR1 MNHEY and CDR2 SMNVEV (reference sequence). Trimming took 6 bases from V and 3 from J, leaving 14 bases between them. The CDR3 consists of 14 residues.